This TCR beta chain was observed in a study of T-cell reconstitution after alpha-beta-depleted transplantation in children. General observations from the study: Expanded clones from the graft, numbering several hundred, reportedly supplied alpha-beta T cells about two months after transplant. It was surviving recipient T cells and thymic progenitors that gave some patients high TCRbeta diversity at day 60. At one year after transplant, newly produced T cells mostly accounted for T-cell counts and diversity.

As concerns this clonotype: Its antigen is unknown.

Preparation of the TCRbeta library involved a method that used unique molecular identifiers. TCRdb processed the PCR reads anew with MiXCR; each CDR3 protein has one entry. There are approximately 400,000 distinct CDR3 sequences in the sample; roughly 15% occur only once, and around 30% lies in the top ten. Trimming pared 1 base from V and 4 bases from J, leaving 11 bases between. Germline CDR1 SEHNR, CDR2 FQNEAQ (reference sequence). CDR3 length equals 14 residues. This specimen was PBMCs, mostly from graft donor cells, taken 360 days after TCRalphabeta/CD19-depleted stem cell transplant. This clonotype was obtained from a boy under two years old who had a stem cell transplant for Wiskott-Aldrich syndrome, so the T cells may come from the graft donor. The chain carries TRBV7-9 and TRBJ2-7, with TRBD2 as a possible D gene (6 bases). The CDR3 reads CASSLGGTVYEQYF. CDR3 bases: TGTGCCAGCAGCTTAGGCGGGACGGTATACGAGCAGTACTTC.